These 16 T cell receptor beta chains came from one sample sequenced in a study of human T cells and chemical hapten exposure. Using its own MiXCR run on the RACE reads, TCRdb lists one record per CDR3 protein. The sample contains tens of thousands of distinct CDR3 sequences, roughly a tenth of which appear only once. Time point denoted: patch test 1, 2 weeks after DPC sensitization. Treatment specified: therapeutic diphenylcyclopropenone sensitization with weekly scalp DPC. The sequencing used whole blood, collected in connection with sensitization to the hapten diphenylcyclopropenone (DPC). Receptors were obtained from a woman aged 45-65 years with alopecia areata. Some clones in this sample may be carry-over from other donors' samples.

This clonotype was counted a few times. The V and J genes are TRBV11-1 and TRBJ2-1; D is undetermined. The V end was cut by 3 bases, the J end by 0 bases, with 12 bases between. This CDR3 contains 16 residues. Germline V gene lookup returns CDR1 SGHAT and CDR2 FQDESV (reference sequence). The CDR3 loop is CASSFNLPSSYNEQFF. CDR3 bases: TGTGCCAGCAGCTTTAACCTTCCAAGCTCCTACAATGAGCAGTTCTTC.

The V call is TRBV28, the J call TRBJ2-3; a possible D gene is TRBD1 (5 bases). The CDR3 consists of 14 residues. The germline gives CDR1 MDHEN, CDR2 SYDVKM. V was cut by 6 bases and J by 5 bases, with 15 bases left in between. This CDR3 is CASRDTGPIDTQYF. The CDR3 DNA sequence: TGTGCCAGCAGAGACACAGGACCCATAGATACGCAGTATTTT.

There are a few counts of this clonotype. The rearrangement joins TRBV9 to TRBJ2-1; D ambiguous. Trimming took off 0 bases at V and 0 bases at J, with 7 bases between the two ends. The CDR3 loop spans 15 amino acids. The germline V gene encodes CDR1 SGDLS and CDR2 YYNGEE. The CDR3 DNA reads TGTGCCAGCAGCGTAGTTTTGAGCTCCTACAATGAGCAGTTCTTC. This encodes CASSVVLSSYNEQFF.

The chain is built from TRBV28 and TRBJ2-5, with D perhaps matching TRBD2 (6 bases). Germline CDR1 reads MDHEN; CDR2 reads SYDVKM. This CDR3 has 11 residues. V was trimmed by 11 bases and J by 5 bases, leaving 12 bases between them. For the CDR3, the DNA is TGTGCCGCGGGGATTCTTGAGACCCAGTACTTC. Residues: CAAGILETQYF.

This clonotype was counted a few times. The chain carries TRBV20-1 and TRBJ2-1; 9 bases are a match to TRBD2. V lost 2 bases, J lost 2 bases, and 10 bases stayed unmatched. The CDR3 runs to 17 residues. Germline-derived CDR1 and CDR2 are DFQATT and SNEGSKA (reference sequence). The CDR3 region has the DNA TGCAGTGCTAGATACAATAGCGGGAGTATCACCTACAATGAGCAGTTCTTC. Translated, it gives CSARYNSGSITYNEQFF.

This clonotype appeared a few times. The CDR3 here is CSASDIPSGQETQYF. CDR3 coding DNA: TGCAGTGCTAGCGATATCCCTAGCGGGCAAGAGACCCAGTACTTC. The chain uses TRBV20-1 and TRBJ2-5; 8 bases align to TRBD2. The germline V gene has CDR1 DFQATT and CDR2 SNEGSKA (reference sequence). Trimming took 3 bases from V and 2 from J; bases not matched to a gene: 8. The CDR3 extends over 15 amino acids.

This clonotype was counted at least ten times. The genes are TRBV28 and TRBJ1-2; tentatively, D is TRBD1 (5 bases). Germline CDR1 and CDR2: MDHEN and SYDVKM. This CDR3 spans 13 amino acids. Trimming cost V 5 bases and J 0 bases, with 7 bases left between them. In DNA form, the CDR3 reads TGTGCCAGCAGTACGGGACCTAACTATGGCTACACCTTC. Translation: CASSTGPNYGYTF.

The CDR3 DNA reads TGTGCCAGCAGTTTAGGGGGTAGCGGTTACAATGAGCAGTTCTTC. This gives the protein CASSLGGSGYNEQFF. The chain has TRBV28 and TRBJ2-1; possible D gene TRBD2, 6 bases. Germline CDR1 is MDHEN and CDR2 is SYDVKM. V lost 2 bases and J lost 4, with 12 bases in between. This CDR3 spans 15 amino acids.

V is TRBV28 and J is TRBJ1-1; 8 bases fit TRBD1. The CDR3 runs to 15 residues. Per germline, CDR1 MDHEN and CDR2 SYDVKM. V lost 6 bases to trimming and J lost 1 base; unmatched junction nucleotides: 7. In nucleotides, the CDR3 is TGTGCCAGCAGCGGACAGGGAGGTTCGAACACTGAAGCTTTCTTT. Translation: CASSGQGGSNTEAFF.

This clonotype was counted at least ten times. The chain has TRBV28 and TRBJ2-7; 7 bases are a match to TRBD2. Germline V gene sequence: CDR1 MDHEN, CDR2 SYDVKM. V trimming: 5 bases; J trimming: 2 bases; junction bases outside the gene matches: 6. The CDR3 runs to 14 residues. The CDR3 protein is CASSKAGYTYEQYF. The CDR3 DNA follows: TGTGCCAGCAGTAAAGCGGGATATACCTACGAGCAGTACTTC.

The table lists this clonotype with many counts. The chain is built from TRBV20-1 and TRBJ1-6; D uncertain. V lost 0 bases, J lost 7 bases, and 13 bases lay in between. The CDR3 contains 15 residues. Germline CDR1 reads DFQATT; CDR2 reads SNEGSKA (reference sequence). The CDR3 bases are TGCAGTGCTAGAGATCCGGGTAGGGAGAATTCACCCCTCCACTTT. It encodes CSARDPGRENSPLHF.

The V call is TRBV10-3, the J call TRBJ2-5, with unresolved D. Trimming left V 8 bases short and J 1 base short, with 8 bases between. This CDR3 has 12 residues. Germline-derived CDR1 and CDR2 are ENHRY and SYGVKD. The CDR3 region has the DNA TGTGCCATCGGCTCGAGCCAAGAGACCCAGTACTTC. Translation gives CAIGSSQETQYF.

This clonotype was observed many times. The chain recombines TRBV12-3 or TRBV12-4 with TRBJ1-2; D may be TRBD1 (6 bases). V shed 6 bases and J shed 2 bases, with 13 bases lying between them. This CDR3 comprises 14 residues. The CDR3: CASSRNGQNYGYTF. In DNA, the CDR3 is TGTGCCAGCAGCCGAAACGGACAGAACTATGGCTACACCTTC.

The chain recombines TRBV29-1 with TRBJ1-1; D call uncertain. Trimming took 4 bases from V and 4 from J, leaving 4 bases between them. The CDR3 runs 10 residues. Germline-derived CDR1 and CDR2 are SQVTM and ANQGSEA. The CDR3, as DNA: TGCAGCGTTGTTCCCACTGAAGCTTTCTTT. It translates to CSVVPTEAFF. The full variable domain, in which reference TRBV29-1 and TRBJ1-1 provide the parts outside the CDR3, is SAVISQKPSRDICQRGTSLTIQCQVDSQVTMMFWYRQQPGQSLTLIATANQGSEATYESGFVIDKFPISRPNLTFSTLTVSNMSPEDSSIYLCSVVPTEAFFGQGTRLTVV.

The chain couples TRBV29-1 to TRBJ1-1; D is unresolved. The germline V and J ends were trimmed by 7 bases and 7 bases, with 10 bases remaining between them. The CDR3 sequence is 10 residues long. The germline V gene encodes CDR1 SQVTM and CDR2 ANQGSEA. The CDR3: CSGRTVEAFF. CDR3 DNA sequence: TGCAGCGGACGGACGGTTGAAGCTTTCTTT.

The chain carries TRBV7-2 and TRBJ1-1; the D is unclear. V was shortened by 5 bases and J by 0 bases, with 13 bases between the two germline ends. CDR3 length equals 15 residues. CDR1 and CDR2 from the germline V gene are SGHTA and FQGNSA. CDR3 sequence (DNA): TGTGCCAGCAGCCCCCGTGCCAATTTGAACACTGAAGCTTTCTTT. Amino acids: CASSPRANLNTEAFF.